The clone carrying this T cell receptor (beta chain) was seen at least ten times. No antigen is known for it. Exclusion of a patient resulted from uncontrolled infection, other autoimmune disease, pregnancy or lactation. Fresh peripheral blood, roughly 10 ml, was the source of the PBMCs. This sample was included in a study of T cells in Graves' hyperthyroidism and ophthalmopathy. Study-wide results and limits: A model using 13 V-J features told ophthalmopathy apart from stable hyperthyroidism. Within blood appeared most thyroid clonotypes that had expanded above 0.001.

TCR beta CDR3 sequences were amplified from RNA transcripts. Initially, a first-round RT-PCR of the TCR CDR3 employed the HTBI primer set. TCRdb analysed the multiplex PCR reads with MiXCR anew, one entry per CDR3 protein. This sample has 250,000 to 300,000 distinct CDR3 sequences, with roughly 15% found just once. CDR3 length equals 15 residues. Germline CDR1 is SGDLS and CDR2 is YYNGEE. The V segment lost 4 bases and the J segment 5 bases; nucleotides outside the gene matches: 8. Sequenced material: blood. The chain employs TRBV9 and TRBJ1-4, with 7 bases that match TRBD1. This sequence was found in a woman aged 35 to 49 with Graves' hyperthyroidism that later progressed to Graves' ophthalmopathy. CDR3 DNA: TGTGCCAGCAGCTCGAGAGGGACAGACAATGAAAAACTGTTTTTT. This gives the protein CASSSRGTDNEKLFF.